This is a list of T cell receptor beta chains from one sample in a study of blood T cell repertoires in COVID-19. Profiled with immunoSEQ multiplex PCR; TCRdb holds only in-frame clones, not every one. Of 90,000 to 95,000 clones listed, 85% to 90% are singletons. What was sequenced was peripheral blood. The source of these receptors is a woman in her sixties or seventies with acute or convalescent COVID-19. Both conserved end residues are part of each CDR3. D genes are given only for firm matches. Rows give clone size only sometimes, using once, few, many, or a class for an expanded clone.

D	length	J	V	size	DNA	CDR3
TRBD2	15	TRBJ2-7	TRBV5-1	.	TGCGCCAGCAACCCGGGCGGGGGAAGCTCCTACGAGCAGTACTTC	CASNPGGGSSYEQYF
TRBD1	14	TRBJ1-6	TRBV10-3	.	TGTGCCATCAGACAGGGGACAGCTAATTCACCCCTCCACTTT	CAIRQGTANSPLHF
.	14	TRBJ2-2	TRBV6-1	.	TGTGCCAGCAGTGAGGATAGAGCTAGCAGGGAGCTGTTTTTT	CASSEDRASRELFF
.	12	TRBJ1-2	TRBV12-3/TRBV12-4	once	TGTGCCAGCAGTTTTGTGGGGCTTGGCTACACCTTC	CASSFVGLGYTF
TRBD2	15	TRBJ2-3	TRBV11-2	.	TGTGCCAGCAGCCGGACTAGCGGAAGCACAGATACGCAGTATTTT	CASSRTSGSTDTQYF
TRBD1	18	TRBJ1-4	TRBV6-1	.	TGTGCCAGCAGTGAAATACCTGCATGGGGACAGAGTAATGAAAAACTGTTTTTT	CASSEIPAWGQSNEKLFF
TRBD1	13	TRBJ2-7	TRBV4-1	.	TGCGCCAGCAGCCAAGAATACAGGGGGGTGGTGTACTTC	CASSQEYRGVVYF
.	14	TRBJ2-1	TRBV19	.	TGTGCCAGTAGTATTACCCCCTCTTCAGGCGAGCAGTTCTTC	CASSITPSSGEQFF
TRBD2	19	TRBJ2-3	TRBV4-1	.	TGCGCCAGCAGCTTCTGGGCTAGCGGGGGGGCGGACCCCACAGATACGCAGTATTTT	CASSFWASGGADPTDTQYF
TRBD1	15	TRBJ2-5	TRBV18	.	TGTGCCAGCTCACCACAAACAGGGGGAGGTGAGACCCAGTACTTC	CASSPQTGGGETQYF
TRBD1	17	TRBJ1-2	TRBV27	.	TGTGCCAGCTGGGGGCGGGGCGGGGGACAGGCGGTTGACGGCTACACCTTC	CASWGRGGGQAVDGYTF
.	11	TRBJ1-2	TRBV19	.	TGTGCCAGTAGCCAGGGGTACGGCTACACCTTC	CASSQGYGYTF
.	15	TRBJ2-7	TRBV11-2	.	TGTGCCAGCAGCTTAGGTCTCCACCCGGTGGACGAGCAGTACTTC	CASSLGLHPVDEQYF
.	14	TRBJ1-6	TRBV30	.	TGTGCCTGGAGTGTAGGCAGGGGCGATTCACCCCTCCACTTT	CAWSVGRGDSPLHF
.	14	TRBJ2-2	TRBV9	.	TGTGCCAGCACCGGGGGGCCGGACACCGGGGAGCTGTTTTTT	CASTGGPDTGELFF
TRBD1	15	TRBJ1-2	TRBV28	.	TGTGCCAGCAGTTTATTTTTGGGGACAGGGAATGGCTACACCTTC	CASSLFLGTGNGYTF
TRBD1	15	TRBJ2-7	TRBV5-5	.	TGTGCCAGCAGCAGGACAGGGGACAACTCCTACGAGCAGTACTTC	CASSRTGDNSYEQYF
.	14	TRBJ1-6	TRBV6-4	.	TGTGCCAGCAGTGTAGAGAGGGTCGGTTCACCCCTCCACTTT	CASSVERVGSPLHF
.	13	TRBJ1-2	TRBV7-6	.	TGTGCCAGCAGCTTCGGTTCTAACTATGGCTACACCTTC	CASSFGSNYGYTF
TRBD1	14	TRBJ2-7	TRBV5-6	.	TGTGCCAGCAGCCGGACAGGGAGTGAGTACGAGCAGTACTTC	CASSRTGSEYEQYF
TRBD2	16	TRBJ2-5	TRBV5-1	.	TGCGCCAGCAGCTTGGGACTAGCGGGGGGTAGAGAGACCCAGTACTTC	CASSLGLAGGRETQYF
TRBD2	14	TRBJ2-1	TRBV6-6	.	TGTGCCAGCAGACTAGCGGGAGGGCCAAATGAGCAGTTCTTC	CASRLAGGPNEQFF
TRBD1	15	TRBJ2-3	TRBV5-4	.	TGTGCCAGCAGCTTGGCCAGGGGGCTGGCAGATACGCAGTATTTT	CASSLARGLADTQYF
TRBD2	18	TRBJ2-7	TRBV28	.	TGTGCCAGCAGTCCCCTCCCGATTAGCGGGAGAAAAGGATACGAGCAGTACTTC	CASSPLPISGRKGYEQYF
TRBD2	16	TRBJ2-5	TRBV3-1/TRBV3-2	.	TGTGCCAGCAGCCAAGCGGCTAGCGGGGTAAGAGAGACCCAGTACTTC	CASSQAASGVRETQYF
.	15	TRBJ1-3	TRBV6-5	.	TGTGCCAGCAGTTATTTAGGGGGCTCTGGAAACACCATATATTTT	CASSYLGGSGNTIYF
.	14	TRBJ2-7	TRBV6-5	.	TGTGCCAGCAGTTACTACGGACAGAGTTACGAGCAGTACTTC	CASSYYGQSYEQYF
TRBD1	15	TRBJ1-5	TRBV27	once	TGTGCCAGCAGCAGGGACAGGATAGCAAGTCAGCTCCAGCATTTT	CASSRDRIASQLQHF